Each of the 31 T cell receptor beta chains below was sequenced from the same sample in a study of shared clonotypes between healthy human individuals. The repertoire was sequenced with immunoSEQ multiplex PCR; TCRdb's copy has only in-frame clones and lacks some. The sample lists millions of clones; approximately 94% were seen once. CD45RO-negative cells were positively selected for CCR7, leaving out terminally differentiated effector memory CD45RA+ cells. Sequencing used naive CD8+ T cells sorted from blood. All receptors derive from a young man in good health.

Comment on this clone: Other DNA sequences within the sample encode an identical CDR3. The rearrangement uses TRBV9 and TRBJ2-7; D call uncertain. Trimming left V 0 bases short and J 0 bases short, with 10 bases between. There are 15 residues in the CDR3. Germline assignment: CDR1 SGDLS and CDR2 YYNGEE. In DNA form, the CDR3 reads TGTGCCAGCAGCGTAGCCGCGGCGATCTCCTACGAGCAGTACTTC. Translation gives CASSVAAAISYEQYF.

In this sample, this clone turned up once. V gene TRBV7-8 combines with J gene TRBJ2-6; D remains unclear. The V end lost 2 bases, the J end lost 1 base, and 12 bases lay between the germline ends. Germline CDR1 reads SGHVS; CDR2 reads FQNEAQ. The CDR3 runs to 17 residues. The CDR3 DNA is TGTGCCAGCAGCTTATCATTACTCCGATCTGGGGCCAACGTCCTGACTTTC. This translates into CASSLSLLRSGANVLTF.

V usage is TRBV7-8 and J usage is TRBJ2-5, with 8 bases that match TRBD2. The trim removed 3 bases at V and 1 base at J, leaving 7 bases unmatched. The CDR3 extends over 16 amino acids. Germline CDR1 is SGHVS and CDR2 is FQNEAQ. The CDR3 DNA is TGTGCCAGCAGCTTTTCGGCTAGCGGGTCCCAAGAGACCCAGTACTTC. Protein: CASSFSASGSQETQYF.

The chain employs TRBV4-2 and TRBJ1-1; perhaps TRBD1 as D (6 bases). V dropped 0 bases and J dropped 0 bases, with 14 bases sitting between them. From germline, CDR1 is LGHNA and CDR2 YNFKEQ. This CDR3 has 17 residues. As DNA, the CDR3 is TGTGCCAGCAGCCAAGAACGGGGGGCCCCCATGAACACTGAAGCTTTCTTT. Translation: CASSQERGAPMNTEAFF.

The chain combines TRBV2 with TRBJ2-2; 14 bases are a match to TRBD2. V lost 5 bases, J lost 6 bases, and 8 bases stayed unmatched. From germline, CDR1 is SNHLY and CDR2 FYNNEI. The CDR3 sequence is 17 residues long. Here the CDR3 DNA reads TGTGCCAGCAGTCTGGGACTAGCGGGAGTGAATTCCGGGGAGCTGTTTTTT. Amino acid sequence: CASSLGLAGVNSGELFF. The complete variable domain, with remaining parts taken from reference TRBV2 and TRBJ2-2, reads EPEVTQTPSHQVTQMGQEVILRCVPISNHLYFYWYRQILGQKVEFLVSFYNNEISEKSEIFDDQFSVERPDGSNFTLKIRSTKLEDSAMYFCASSLGLAGVNSGELFFGEGSRLTVL.

The gene calls are TRBV30 and TRBJ2-7, with TRBD1 matching 11 bases. V lost 3 bases and J lost 9; bases outside the gene matches: 10. Per the germline V gene, CDR1 is GTSNPN and CDR2 is SVGIG (reference sequence). This CDR3 comprises 14 residues. CDR3 nucleotides: TGTGCCTGGAGCGAATCCGGGACAGGGGGGAGGCAGTACTTC. As protein: CAWSESGTGGRQYF.

V is TRBV6-5 and J is TRBJ2-2; D is unclear. The germline CDR1 and CDR2 sequences are MNHEY and SVGAGI. The CDR3 totals 13 residues. V gave up 2 bases and J gave up 6 bases, with 7 bases separating them. The CDR3 nucleotides are TGTGCCAGCAGTTACGGGATGGCCGGGGAGCTGTTTTTT. Its translation: CASSYGMAGELFF.

Comments on this clone: This same CDR3 is encoded by further DNA sequences in the sample. The chain employs TRBV4-1 and TRBJ1-1, with D hard to call. V lost 1 base and J 1 base, leaving 4 bases between the germline ends. CDR3 size: 13 residues. Germline assignment: CDR1 MGHRA and CDR2 YSYEKL. CDR3 sequence reads: CASSQVRNTEAFF. The CDR3 DNA reads TGCGCCAGCAGCCAAGTCCGGAACACTGAAGCTTTCTTT.

The genes are TRBV7-6 and TRBJ1-3, with 7 bases lining up with TRBD1. Germline V gene lookup returns CDR1 SGHVS and CDR2 FNYEAQ. V shed 2 bases, J shed 8 bases, and the junction held 6 bases outside the gene matches. The CDR3 consists of 14 residues. The CDR3 DNA reads as TGTGCCAGCAGCTTATTAGACAGGGCAGACACCATATATTTT. It yields the protein CASSLLDRADTIYF. Drawing the rest from reference TRBV7-6 and TRBJ1-3, the complete variable domain is GAGVSQSPRYKVTKRGQDVALRCDPISGHVSLYWYRQALGQGPEFLTYFNYEAQQDKSGLPNDRFSAERPEGSISTLTIQRTEQRDSAMYRCASSLLDRADTIYFGEGSWLTVV.

The V and J genes are TRBV13 and TRBJ2-2; TRBD2 matches at 7 bases. Per germline, CDR1 PRHDT and CDR2 FYEKMQ (reference sequence). The V gene end was trimmed by 2 bases and the J gene end by 6 bases; junction bases not matched to a gene: 6. CDR3 length equals 15 residues. CDR3 sequence: CASSLPREGAGELFF. CDR3 DNA: TGTGCCAGCAGCTTACCCAGGGAGGGCGCCGGGGAGCTGTTTTTT.

J is TRBJ1-6 and V is TRBV28, with TRBD1 identical over 8 bases. The germline gives CDR1 MDHEN, CDR2 SYDVKM. The V and J ends lost 4 bases and 2 bases, in that order; junction bases with no gene match: 1. The CDR3 is 15 amino acids. The CDR3 here is CASSSDRAYNSPLHF. The CDR3 bases are TGTGCCAGCAGTTCGGACAGGGCCTATAATTCACCCCTCCACTTT.

This clone was picked up one time. The chain couples TRBV29-1 to TRBJ2-7; TRBD1 might be the D (5 bases). CDR3 length: 13 amino acids. Trimming took off 0 bases at V and 6 bases at J, with 12 bases between the two ends. Germline V gives CDR1 SQVTM, CDR2 ANQGSEA. The DNA for the CDR3 is TGCAGCGTTGAAGAGGGCTCTGGGGCCGAGCAGTACTTC. Translating gives CSVEEGSGAEQYF.

The chain combines TRBV6-6 with TRBJ1-1; D call uncertain. Trimming shortened V by 2 bases and J by 2 bases, and 12 bases separated the two germline ends. The CDR3 sequence is 15 residues long. Germline-derived CDR1 and CDR2 are MNHNY and SVGAGI (reference sequence). DNA of the CDR3: TGTGCCAGCAGTTACACGTCCAGAATTAACACTGAAGCTTTCTTT. Translation: CASSYTSRINTEAFF.

This clone was counted a few times. Other DNA sequences of this sample code for an identical CDR3. The V call is TRBV30, the J call TRBJ2-1; 8 positions agree with TRBD2. Germline V gives CDR1 GTSNPN, CDR2 SVGIG (reference sequence). This CDR3 has 13 amino acids. Unmatched junction bases numbered 7, after V lost 0 bases and J lost 12 bases. The CDR3 region is CAWSVARAGGQFF. CDR3 coding DNA: TGTGCCTGGAGTGTAGCTCGGGCGGGGGGGCAGTTCTTC.

The rearrangement links TRBV6-1 to TRBJ2-7, with TRBD1 matching over 9 bases. The germline CDR1 and CDR2 sequences are MNHNS and SASEGT. The trim removed 7 bases at V and 4 bases at J, leaving 11 bases unmatched. The CDR3 runs to 15 residues. The DNA for the CDR3 is TGTGCCAGCACCCTTTCGGACAGGGGAAATTACGAGCAGTACTTC. It translates to CASTLSDRGNYEQYF.

V gene TRBV5-5 combines with J gene TRBJ1-2, with D maybe TRBD1 (6 bases). V was cut by 2 bases and J by 5 bases, with 13 bases left in between. The CDR3 has 14 amino acids. Germline V gene sequence: CDR1 SGHKS, CDR2 YYEKEE (reference sequence). The CDR3 here is CASSLLDSGYGYTF. CDR3 in DNA: TGTGCCAGCAGCTTACTGGACAGTGGTTATGGCTACACCTTC.

This clone was observed a handful of times. The J gene is TRBJ2-1, the V gene TRBV29-1; 13 bases map to TRBD2. Germline CDR1 is SQVTM and CDR2 is ANQGSEA. V lost 4 bases and J lost 7; bases outside the gene matches: 7. CDR3 length: 15 amino acids. The CDR3 bases are TGCAGCGTTGGTAAACTAGCGGGGGGGAATAATGAGCAGTTCTTC. This codes for CSVGKLAGGNNEQFF.

V gene TRBV27 combines with J gene TRBJ2-1, with TRBD2 identical over 12 bases. Germline CDR1 and CDR2: MNHEY and SMNVEV (reference sequence). Trimming cost V 7 bases and J 5 bases; bases outside gene matches: 3. The CDR3 runs to 14 residues. The CDR3 nucleotides are TGTGCCAGCACGTGGACTAGCGGGGACAATGAGCAGTTCTTC. Protein sequence: CASTWTSGDNEQFF.

The chain has TRBV27 and TRBJ1-5; D is perhaps TRBD1 (6 bases). V dropped 0 bases and J dropped 7 bases, with 19 bases sitting between them. Germline CDR1 is MNHEY and CDR2 is SMNVEV (reference sequence). This CDR3 is built from 17 residues. The CDR3 nucleotides read TGTGCCAGCAGTTTATCTCCCCTGGGGGCAAGCGGACAGCCCCAGCATTTT. This codes for CASSLSPLGASGQPQHF.

The rearrangement joins TRBV10-3 to TRBJ2-7, with TRBD1 as a possible D gene (7 bases). The CDR3 is 14 residues long. Trimming took 3 bases from V and 5 from J, leaving 14 bases between them. From germline, CDR1 is ENHRY and CDR2 SYGVKD. The CDR3 spells CAISDQGGYHEQYF. The CDR3 DNA sequence: TGTGCCATCAGTGACCAGGGGGGATATCACGAGCAGTACTTC.

This sequence joins TRBV15 and TRBJ2-1; 14 nucleotides align to TRBD2. The CDR3 is 19 residues long. Per the germline V gene, CDR1 is LNHNV and CDR2 is YYDKDF (reference sequence). V shed 0 bases, J shed 3 bases, and the junction held 7 bases outside the gene matches. The CDR3 nucleotides are TGTGCCACCAGCAGAGATTGGACTAGCGGGGGGCATAACTACAATGAGCAGTTCTTC. This sequence encodes CATSRDWTSGGHNYNEQFF.

The J gene is TRBJ2-7, the V gene TRBV27; D uncertain. This CDR3 spans 11 amino acids. Trimming left V 5 bases short and J 6 bases short, with 8 bases between. Germline lookup yields CDR1 MNHEY and CDR2 SMNVEV (reference sequence). CDR3 DNA sequence: TGTGCCAGCAGTCCCCCCCCCGAGCAGTACTTC. This encodes CASSPPPEQYF.

The gene calls are TRBV15 and TRBJ2-4; either TRBD1 or TRBD2 may supply D (6 bases each). This CDR3 comprises 15 residues. V shed 9 bases and J shed 0 bases, with 15 bases lying between them. The germline V gene encodes CDR1 LNHNV and CDR2 YYDKDF (reference sequence). CDR3 nucleotides: TGTGCCACTCGGAGGGGGACTTTAGCCAAAAACATTCAGTACTTC. Its translation is CATRRGTLAKNIQYF. Full variable domain (remainder filled in from reference TRBV15 and TRBJ2-4): DAMVIQNPRYQVTQFGKPVTLSCSQTLNHNVMYWYQQKSSQAPKLLFHYYDKDFNNEADTPDNFQSRRPNTSFCFLDIRSPGLGDTAMYLCATRRGTLAKNIQYFGAGTRLSVL.

The V gene is TRBV5-1, the J gene TRBJ1-1; D is possibly TRBD1 (5 bases). The germline CDR1 and CDR2 sequences are SGHRS and YFSETQ. The CDR3 has 13 residues. The V end lost 5 bases, the J end lost 3 bases, and 11 bases lay between the germline ends. The CDR3 here is CASSFRVDTEAFF. CDR3 bases: TGCGCCAGCAGTTTCAGGGTGGACACTGAAGCTTTCTTT.

The V and J genes are TRBV14 and TRBJ1-6; D is unclear. Germline V gives CDR1 SGHDN, CDR2 FVKESK. V lost 5 bases and J lost 9, with 23 bases in between. CDR3 length: 17 amino acids. The CDR3 loop is CASSEWRYVGLSSPLHF. In nucleotides, the CDR3 is TGTGCCAGCAGCGAATGGCGGTACGTCGGACTTAGTTCACCCCTCCACTTT.

This sequence joins TRBV7-9 and TRBJ2-5; 9 positions match TRBD2. Germline assignment: CDR1 SEHNR and CDR2 FQNEAQ (reference sequence). CDR3 length: 17 residues. V was pared by 5 bases and J by 5 bases, with 15 bases of the junction left unmatched. CDR3 residues: CASSAFLSGRSGETQYF. CDR3 DNA sequence: TGTGCCAGCAGCGCCTTTTTAAGCGGGAGGTCTGGGGAGACCCAGTACTTC.

The V call is TRBV29-1, the J call TRBJ2-1; no clear D gene. The CDR3 runs to 13 residues. The V gene's germline CDR1 is SQVTM and CDR2 ANQGSEA. V lost 6 bases to trimming and J lost 0 bases, with 9 bases between them. As DNA, the CDR3 is TGCAGCGTCCCGGGCCACTCCTACAATGAGCAGTTCTTC. It yields the protein CSVPGHSYNEQFF.

In regard to this clone: Other DNA variants within this sample encode the same CDR3. The gene calls are TRBV7-2 and TRBJ2-1, with D hard to call. Germline V gene lookup returns CDR1 SGHTA and CDR2 FQGNSA. V was trimmed by 3 bases and J by 5 bases, leaving 8 bases between them. The CDR3 loop spans 13 amino acids. This CDR3 reads CASSLGLNNEQFF. In DNA, the CDR3 is TGTGCCAGCAGCTTGGGCCTAAACAATGAGCAGTTCTTC.

A remark on this clone: Other nucleotide sequences from this sample produce the same CDR3. V usage is TRBV7-9 and J usage is TRBJ2-7; D is ambiguous. Trimming left V 3 bases short and J 0 bases short, with 6 bases between. The CDR3 runs to 13 residues. The V gene's germline CDR1 is SEHNR and CDR2 FQNEAQ (reference sequence). The CDR3 nucleotides are TGTGCCAGCAGCTTTGGCGACTCCTACGAGCAGTACTTC. It specifies CASSFGDSYEQYF.

The rearrangement joins TRBV19 to TRBJ2-7; TRBD1 might be the D (5 bases). This CDR3 is built from 14 residues. Germline V lookup: CDR1 LNHDA, CDR2 SQIVND (reference sequence). V lost 8 bases, J lost 2 bases, and 16 bases lay in between. The CDR3 sequence: CASVGEDRPYEQYF. The CDR3 region has the DNA TGTGCCAGTGTAGGGGAAGACAGACCCTACGAGCAGTACTTC.

The V and J genes are TRBV30 and TRBJ1-5; D remains ambiguous. The CDR3 length is 14 residues. Per germline, CDR1 GTSNPN and CDR2 SVGIG (reference sequence). V was clipped by 3 bases and J by 0 bases, with 9 bases between them. CDR3 protein: CAWSGVNSNQPQHF. The CDR3, as DNA: TGTGCCTGGAGCGGGGTCAATAGCAATCAGCCCCAGCATTTT.